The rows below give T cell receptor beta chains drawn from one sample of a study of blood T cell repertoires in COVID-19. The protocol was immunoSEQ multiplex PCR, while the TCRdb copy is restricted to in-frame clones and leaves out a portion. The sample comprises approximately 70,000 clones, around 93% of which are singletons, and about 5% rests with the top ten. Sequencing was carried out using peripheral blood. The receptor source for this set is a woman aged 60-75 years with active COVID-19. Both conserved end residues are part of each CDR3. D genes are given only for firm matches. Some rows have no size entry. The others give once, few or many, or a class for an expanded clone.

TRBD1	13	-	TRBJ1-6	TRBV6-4	TGTGCCAAACCGGGACAGGAGGATTCACCCCTCCACTTT	CAKPGQEDSPLHF
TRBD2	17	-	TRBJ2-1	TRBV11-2	TGTGCCAGCAACTGGACTAGCGGGAGAACGTCCTACAATGAGCAGTTCTTC	CASNWTSGRTSYNEQFF
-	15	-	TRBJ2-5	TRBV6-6	TGTGCCAGCAGTTACTTCGGGAACTACGGAGAGACCCAGTACTTC	CASSYFGNYGETQYF
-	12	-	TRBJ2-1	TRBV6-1	TGTGCCAGCAGTGAATCAGGCAGTGAGCAGTTCTTC	CASSESGSEQFF
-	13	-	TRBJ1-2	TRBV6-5	TGTGCCAGCAGCTATACAGGGAGTAATGGCTACACCTTC	CASSYTGSNGYTF
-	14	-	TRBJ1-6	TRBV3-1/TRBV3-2	TGTGCCAGCAGCCGAAGCAGCAGGGGTTCACCCCTCCACTTT	CASSRSSRGSPLHF
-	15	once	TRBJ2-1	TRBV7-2	TGTGCCAGCAGCGCTGGACTTTCCTCCTCCAGTGAGCAGTTCTTC	CASSAGLSSSSEQFF
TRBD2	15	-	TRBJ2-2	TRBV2	TGTGCCAGCAGGGACCGACTAGCGGGAACCGGGGAGCTGTTTTTT	CASRDRLAGTGELFF
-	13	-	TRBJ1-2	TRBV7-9	TGTGCCAGCAGCCGGGGAGGCGTCTATGGCTACACCTTC	CASSRGGVYGYTF
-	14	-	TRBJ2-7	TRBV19	TGTGCCAGTAGTATCTCAGGGGCTTCTTACGAGCAGTACTTC	CASSISGASYEQYF
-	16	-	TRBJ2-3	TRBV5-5	TGTGCCAGCAGCTTGCAGGGCAGACTGAGCACAGATACGCAGTATTTT	CASSLQGRLSTDTQYF
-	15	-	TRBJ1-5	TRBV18	TGTGCCAGCTCCCCGGGGGGCAGTGGCAATCAGCCCCAGCATTTT	CASSPGGSGNQPQHF
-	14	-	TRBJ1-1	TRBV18	TGTGCCAGCTCACTCGACCAGGGTGACACTGAAGCTTTCTTT	CASSLDQGDTEAFF
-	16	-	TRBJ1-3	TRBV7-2	TGTGCCAGCAGCATGGGAGGGGGGGCTGCTGGAAACACCATATATTTT	CASSMGGGAAGNTIYF
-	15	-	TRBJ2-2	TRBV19	TGTGCCAGTAGCCCGCCGGGACAACTCACCGGGGAGCTGTTTTTT	CASSPPGQLTGELFF
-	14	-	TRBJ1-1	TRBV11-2	TGTGCCAGCAGCTTAGATCTAACCATAACTGAAGCTTTCTTT	CASSLDLTITEAFF
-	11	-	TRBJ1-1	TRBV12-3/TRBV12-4	TGTGCCAGCAGTTTTAGCACTGAAGCTTTCTTT	CASSFSTEAFF
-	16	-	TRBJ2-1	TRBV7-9	TGTGCCAGCAGCCCGGGTCGCGGAAGCTCCTACAATGAGCAGTTCTTC	CASSPGRGSSYNEQFF
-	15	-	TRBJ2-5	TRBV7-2	TGTGCCAGCAGCTTAGCGCTCTTCAGCCAAGAGACCCAGTACTTC	CASSLALFSQETQYF
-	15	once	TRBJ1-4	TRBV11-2	TGTGCCAGCAGCTTAGCTGGACAGAATAATGAAAAACTGTTTTTT	CASSLAGQNNEKLFF
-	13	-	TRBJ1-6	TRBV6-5	TGTGCCAGTCACGAGGGGGTGGATTCACCCCTCCACTTT	CASHEGVDSPLHF
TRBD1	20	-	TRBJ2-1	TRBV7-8	TGTGCCAGCAGCTTAGAGACCGGATCCGGGACAGCGGAAGGATACAATGAGCAGTTCTTC	CASSLETGSGTAEGYNEQFF
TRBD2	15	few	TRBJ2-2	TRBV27	TGTGCCAGACCCTGGACTAGCGTTGACACCGGGGAGCTGTTTTTT	CARPWTSVDTGELFF
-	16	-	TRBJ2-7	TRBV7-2	TGTGCCAGCAGCTTAGGGGGAGCTAGAGTCACCTACGAGCAGTACTTC	CASSLGGARVTYEQYF
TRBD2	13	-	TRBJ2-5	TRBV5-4	TGTGCCAGCAGCTTGCAGGGAGGGGAGACCCAGTACTTC	CASSLQGGETQYF
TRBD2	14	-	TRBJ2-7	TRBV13	TGTGCCAGCAGCTCCGAGACTAGCGGATACGAGCAGTACTTC	CASSSETSGYEQYF
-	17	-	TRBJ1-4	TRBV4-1	TGCGCCAGCAGCCCTTATTTGCGGCTGTCAACTAATGAAAAACTGTTTTTT	CASSPYLRLSTNEKLFF
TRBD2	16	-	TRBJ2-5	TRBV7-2	TGTGCCAGCACCCCCCGGGTAGCGGGAGAGGGAGAGACCCAGTACTTC	CASTPRVAGEGETQYF
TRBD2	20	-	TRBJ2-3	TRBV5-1	TGCGCCAGCAGCTTGCGGGCCGTGGAGCTAGCGGGATATAGGGCAGATACGCAGTATTTT	CASSLRAVELAGYRADTQYF